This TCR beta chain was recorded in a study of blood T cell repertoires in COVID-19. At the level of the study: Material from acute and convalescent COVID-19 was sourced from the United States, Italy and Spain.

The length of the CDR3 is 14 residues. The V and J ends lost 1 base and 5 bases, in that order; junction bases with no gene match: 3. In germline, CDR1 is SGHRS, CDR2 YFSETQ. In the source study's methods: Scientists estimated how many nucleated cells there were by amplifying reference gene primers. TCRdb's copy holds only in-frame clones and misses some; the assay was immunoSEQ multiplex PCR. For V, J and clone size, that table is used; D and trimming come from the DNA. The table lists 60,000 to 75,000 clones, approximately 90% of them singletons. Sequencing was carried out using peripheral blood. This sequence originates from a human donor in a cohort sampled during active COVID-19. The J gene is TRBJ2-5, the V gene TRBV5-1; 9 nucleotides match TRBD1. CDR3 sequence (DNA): TGCGCCAGCAGCTTGCGCGACAGGGGGGAGACCCAGTACTTC. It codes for CASSLRDRGETQYF.